The 27 T cell receptor beta chains listed next were all sequenced from one sample in a study of memory CD4+ T cells and cytomegalovirus serostatus. Measured with immunoSEQ multiplex PCR; TCRdb has only the in-frame clones, and not every one. The sample comprises about 75,000 clones, about 73% of which are singletons, and 2.5% to 3% rests with the top ten. Single viable CD3+CD4+CD8-CD45RO+ cells were sorted as the memory CD4+ T cells. What was sequenced was memory CD4+ T cells from blood. The receptors were sampled from an adult in good health and CMV-seropositive.

The chain joins TRBV2 to TRBJ1-1, with TRBD1 matching 7 bases. V shed 7 bases, J shed 7 bases, and the junction held 12 bases outside the gene matches. This CDR3 has 14 residues. CDR1 and CDR2 from the germline V gene are SNHLY and FYNNEI. The CDR3 region is CASTGGQNRLEAFF. CDR3 nucleotides: TGTGCCAGCACAGGGGGACAGAATAGACTTGAAGCTTTCTTT. Full variable domain (missing parts from reference TRBV2 and TRBJ1-1): EPEVTQTPSHQVTQMGQEVILRCVPISNHLYFYWYRQILGQKVEFLVSFYNNEISEKSEIFDDQFSVERPDGSNFTLKIRSTKLEDSAMYFCASTGGQNRLEAFFGQGTRLTVV.

This clone was seen only a few times. This chain uses TRBV6-1 with TRBJ1-1; D gene unclear. The V and J ends lost 4 bases and 3 bases respectively, with 18 bases between them. The germline V gene encodes CDR1 MNHNS and CDR2 SASEGT. This CDR3 is 16 amino acids long. Here the CDR3 DNA reads TGTGCCAGCAGTGGTCAAAGTCAGGCTTCGGACACTGAAGCTTTCTTT. It codes for CASSGQSQASDTEAFF.

The CDR3 is CASSVGRTGEQYF. The CDR3 DNA follows: TGTGCCAGCAGCGTAGGGAGGACAGGAGAGCAGTACTTC. The genes are TRBV9 and TRBJ2-7; TRBD1 matches 7 bases. The CDR3 is 13 residues long. Germline CDR1 is SGDLS and CDR2 is YYNGEE. Unmatched junction bases numbered 4, after V lost 0 bases and J lost 7 bases.

The V and J genes are TRBV5-6 and TRBJ1-5; a weak D match, TRBD1 (5 bases). The CDR3 spans 15 residues. V was trimmed by 6 bases and J by 3 bases, leaving 16 bases between them. Germline CDR1 SGHDT, CDR2 YYEEEE. The CDR3 spells CASTNWGLPNQPQHF. The CDR3 DNA reads as TGTGCCAGCACCAATTGGGGACTCCCCAATCAGCCCCAGCATTTT.

The chain is built from TRBV5-1 and TRBJ2-3; a possible D gene is TRBD2 (6 bases). Germline CDR1 SGHRS, CDR2 YFSETQ. Between the trimmed V and J ends, which lost 7 bases and 4 bases, there was a span of 19 bases. The CDR3 contains 15 residues. The CDR3 sequence is CASSLPPSGPDTQYF. The CDR3 DNA reads TGCGCCAGCTCTCTCCCGCCGAGCGGGCCAGATACGCAGTATTTT.

The gene calls are TRBV5-1 and TRBJ2-1; D is undetermined. Germline V CDR1 and CDR2: SGHRS, YFSETQ. This CDR3 spans 15 amino acids. The V gene lost 3 bases and the J gene lost 0 bases, with 10 bases spanning the gap. CDR3 DNA: TGCGCCAGCAGCTCGAGAGGAAGCTCCTACAATGAGCAGTTCTTC. It encodes CASSSRGSSYNEQFF.

The chain has TRBV6-1 and TRBJ2-7; TRBD2 matches 9 bases. V dropped 3 bases and J dropped 4; count of bases not matched to a gene: 7. Germline lookup yields CDR1 MNHNS and CDR2 SASEGT. The CDR3 totals 15 residues. As DNA, the CDR3 is TGTGCCAGCAGTGACACAGCGGGAGGCATGTACGAGCAGTACGTC. It yields the protein CASSDTAGGMYEQYV.

This clone was seen only a few times. CDR3 in amino acids: CSGTRVIVNTEAFF. The CDR3 DNA reads TGCAGCGGAACCAGGGTCATAGTGAACACTGAAGCTTTCTTT. The genes are TRBV29-1 and TRBJ1-1; D is possibly TRBD1 (5 bases). CDR3 length: 14 residues. V lost 7 bases and J 0 bases, leaving 15 bases between the germline ends. Germline V gene data show CDR1 as SQVTM and CDR2 as ANQGSEA.

The V and J genes are TRBV9 and TRBJ2-5; D may be TRBD1 (6 bases). CDR3 length: 13 amino acids. V lost 7 bases and J 5 bases, leaving 15 bases between the germline ends. From germline, CDR1 is SGDLS and CDR2 YYNGEE. CDR3 in DNA: TGTGCCAGCCAACCTCAGGGGATGGAGACCCAGTACTTC. Its translation is CASQPQGMETQYF.

The V gene is TRBV30, the J gene TRBJ1-4; no definite D call. CDR3 size: 12 residues. Germline CDR1 and CDR2: GTSNPN and SVGIG (reference sequence). The ends were cut back, 7 bases at V and 8 bases at J, with 14 bases in the middle. CDR3 sequence: CAFDRFGEKLFF. As DNA, the CDR3 is TGTGCCTTTGATCGATTTGGGGAAAAACTGTTTTTT.

The V call is TRBV28, the J call TRBJ2-5; 9 positions agree with TRBD1. V lost 7 bases and J lost 4; bases outside the gene matches: 10. The CDR3 totals 15 residues. Germline lookup yields CDR1 MDHEN and CDR2 SYDVKM. CDR3 region: CASTRPGTGTETQYF. The CDR3 DNA reads as TGTGCCAGCACCCGACCCGGGACAGGGACAGAGACCCAGTACTTC.

The V gene is TRBV19, the J gene TRBJ1-1; tentatively, D is TRBD1 (6 bases). The CDR3 consists of 13 residues. Germline-derived CDR1 and CDR2 are LNHDA and SQIVND (reference sequence). V gave up 5 bases and J gave up 1 base, with 8 bases separating them. The CDR3 protein is CASSQQGNTEAFF. Written as DNA, the CDR3 is TGTGCCAGTAGTCAACAGGGGAACACTGAAGCTTTCTTT.

To note about this clone: Additional DNA sequences in this sample encode the identical CDR3. The J gene is TRBJ1-1, the V gene TRBV20-1; D is uncertain. V lost 1 base to trimming and J lost 2 bases, with 2 bases between them. Germline CDR1 DFQATT, CDR2 SNEGSKA (reference sequence). CDR3 length: 11 amino acids. The CDR3 DNA follows: TGCAGTGCTAGAGTTAACACTGAAGCTTTCTTT. This encodes CSARVNTEAFF.

The J gene is TRBJ2-7, the V gene TRBV28; tentative D call: TRBD2 (5 bases). V was trimmed by 5 bases and J by 4 bases, leaving 12 bases between them. Germline-derived CDR1 and CDR2 are MDHEN and SYDVKM. This CDR3 is 13 amino acids long. CDR3 in DNA: TGTGCCAGCAGTCCGCCGGGGTTGTACGAGCAGTACTTC. It encodes CASSPPGLYEQYF.

The chain is built from TRBV19 and TRBJ1-1; D not resolved. The CDR3 sequence is 12 residues long. The ends were cut back, 3 bases at V and 7 bases at J, with 9 bases in the middle. Germline V gives CDR1 LNHDA, CDR2 SQIVND (reference sequence). CDR3 coding DNA: TGTGCCAGTAGTATTCCCCCATATGAAGCTTTCTTT. It codes for CASSIPPYEAFF.

In this sample, this clone turned up once. V and J are TRBV5-5 and TRBJ1-5; TRBD1 aligns across 8 bases. This CDR3 is 17 amino acids long. CDR1 and CDR2 (germline): SGHKS, YYEKEE (reference sequence). V gave up 4 bases and J gave up 3 bases; unmatched junction bases: 12. The CDR3 DNA reads as TGTGCCAGCAGCCCATCGGCCGGGACAGGCGCCAATCAGCCCCAGCATTTT. Translated: CASSPSAGTGANQPQHF.

This clone was seen a handful of times. V and J are TRBV5-1 and TRBJ2-7; D might be TRBD1 (5 bases). Germline V gene data show CDR1 as SGHRS and CDR2 as YFSETQ. The length of the CDR3 is 14 residues. Trimming took 0 bases from V and 5 from J, leaving 12 bases between them. The CDR3 region is CASSLDGRAHEQYV. CDR3 sequence (DNA): TGCGCCAGCAGCTTGGACGGCAGGGCCCACGAGCAGTACGTC.

This chain joins TRBV5-1 and TRBJ1-2, with a tentative D call TRBD1 (6 bases). The CDR3 has 13 residues. V lost 2 bases to trimming and J lost 8 bases, with 13 bases between them. Germline V gene sequence: CDR1 SGHRS, CDR2 YFSETQ. The CDR3 reads CASSFSDRFGYTF. In DNA, the CDR3 is TGCGCCAGCAGCTTTTCAGACAGGTTCGGCTACACCTTC. The full variable domain, in which reference TRBV5-1 and TRBJ1-2 provide the parts outside the CDR3, is KAGVTQTPRYLIKTRGQQVTLSCSPISGHRSVSWYQQTPGQGLQFLFEYFSETQRNKGNFPGRFSGRQFSNSRSEMNVSTLELGDSALYLCASSFSDRFGYTFGSGTRLTVV.

The chain couples TRBV5-4 to TRBJ1-2; the D gene is possibly TRBD1 (5 bases). The length of the CDR3 is 16 residues. Germline V CDR1 and CDR2: SGHNT, YYREEE (reference sequence). The germline V and J ends were trimmed by 2 bases and 2 bases, with 16 bases remaining between them. The CDR3 reads CASSFGWGNSNYGYTF. CDR3 coding DNA: TGTGCCAGCAGCTTCGGTTGGGGGAATTCCAACTATGGCTACACCTTC.

The chain carries TRBV11-2 and TRBJ2-3; 8 bases align to TRBD1. CDR1 is SGHAT, CDR2 FQNNGV, per germline. The CDR3 extends over 16 amino acids. The ends lost 4 bases at V and 0 bases at J; junction bases unmatched: 6. The CDR3 coding sequence is TGTGCCAGCAGCTCTCGGACAGGGCGAAGCACAGATACGCAGTATTTT. It is translated as CASSSRTGRSTDTQYF.

The V gene is TRBV7-6, the J gene TRBJ2-6; D gene uncertain. Trimming removed 1 base at V and 11 bases at J, with 9 bases between. CDR3 length: 13 amino acids. CDR1 and CDR2 (germline): SGHVS, FNYEAQ. In nucleotides, the CDR3 is TGTGCCAGCAGCTTAGAAGACCGGGACGTCCTGACTTTC. Protein sequence: CASSLEDRDVLTF.

The chain uses TRBV5-1 and TRBJ1-1; D is undetermined. The V end was cut by 1 base, the J end by 1 base, with 8 bases between. Per the germline V gene, CDR1 is SGHRS and CDR2 is YFSETQ. The CDR3 consists of 14 residues. CDR3 residues: CASSLSSKNTEAFF. CDR3 sequence (DNA): TGCGCCAGCAGCTTGTCGAGCAAGAACACTGAAGCTTTCTTT.

V is TRBV6-6 and J is TRBJ1-1; no clear D. Germline assignment: CDR1 MNHNY and CDR2 SVGAGI (reference sequence). Trimming removed 0 bases from V and 0 bases from J, with 5 bases in between. The CDR3 is 14 amino acids. Written as DNA, the CDR3 is TGTGCCAGCAGTTACTCTGTGGTGAACACTGAAGCTTTCTTT. Its translation: CASSYSVVNTEAFF.

The V call is TRBV11-3, the J call TRBJ1-2, with unresolved D. Germline CDR1 and CDR2: SGHNT and YENEEA. The CDR3 length is 12 residues. Trimming shortened V by 5 bases and J by 5 bases, and 9 bases separated the two germline ends. CDR3 protein: CASSRADYGYTF. CDR3 nucleotides: TGTGCCAGCAGCCGAGCCGATTATGGCTACACCTTC.

The CDR3 DNA is TGTGCCAGCAGCTCCCAGGGGCACCAGCCCCAGCATTTT. Its translation: CASSSQGHQPQHF. The chain carries TRBV7-9 and TRBJ1-5; possible D gene TRBD1, 6 bases. Germline CDR1 reads SEHNR; CDR2 reads FQNEAQ (reference sequence). V was trimmed by 4 bases and J by 7 bases, leaving 11 bases between them. The CDR3 extends over 13 amino acids.

Only a few counts were recorded for this clone. The chain has TRBV30 and TRBJ2-3; 8 bases map to TRBD1. CDR1 and CDR2 from the germline V gene are GTSNPN and SVGIG (reference sequence). Trimming removed 5 bases from V and 5 bases from J; junction bases left unmatched: 9. This CDR3 comprises 14 residues. Written as DNA, the CDR3 is TGTGCCTGGGGTCTTCAGGGGGCGAGAGATACGCAGTATTTT. It encodes CAWGLQGARDTQYF.

In nucleotides, the CDR3 is TGTGCCAGCAGCTTAGGACAGGGAGGGGATCAGCCCCAGCATTTT. Translated: CASSLGQGGDQPQHF. This rearrangement joins TRBV7-8 to TRBJ1-5; the match to TRBD1 covers 7 bases. Germline-derived CDR1 and CDR2 are SGHVS and FQNEAQ. The CDR3 length is 15 residues. J was trimmed by 5 bases and V by 1 base; bases with no gene match: 5.